The T cell receptor beta chain described here comes from a study of T cell repertoires in cytomegalovirus infection. Study summary: As its CMV epitopes, the study selected recently identified HLA-C-restricted and well-studied HLA-B-restricted targets. Indications came from public TCR beta signatures; they pointed to CMV infection and to a matching HLA type. The study's findings and limits: Ex vivo, HLA-C-restricted CMV-specific TCR beta clonotypes prevailed over the rest of the response. Carriers of CMV plus the relevant HLA were identified by cumulative public TCR beta family frequency.

TCRdb re-derived calls from the reads in MiXCR, one entry per CDR3 protein. Of roughly 150,000 distinct CDR3 sequences in the sample, roughly 21% were seen once. This clonotype was observed a few times. Its specificity is not known. The sequence derives from a human donor in good health (CMV status not recorded). Some clones in this sample may be carry-over from other donors' samples. The sequences come from CD8+ T cells from cultured PBMCs, collected from culture after CMV antigen stimulation.

CDR3 in DNA: TGTGCCAGCAGTCAACAGGGCGGAAGAGAGACCCAGTACTTC. It codes for CASSQQGGRETQYF. J is TRBJ2-5 and V is TRBV6-6, with D possibly being TRBD1 (6 bases). The CDR3 loop spans 14 amino acids. Germline V gene sequence: CDR1 MNHNY, CDR2 SVGAGI (reference sequence). V dropped 5 bases and J dropped 4 bases, with 14 bases sitting between them.